The sequence of this TCR beta chain was determined in a study of CD8 T cells in ankylosing spondylitis (dated by TCRdb to the late 2010s). General notes on the study: The study profiled T cell receptor beta repertoires in healthy donors and ankylosing spondylitis patients to find disease-linked TCR variants. Peripheral blood was sampled, and synovial fluid was also collected from ankylosing spondylitis patients. The full study cohort comprised 25 ankylosing spondylitis patients and around 100 healthy donors.

Reads for this sample came from an Illumina HiSeq 2500. Quantitative 5'-RACE with molecular barcodes was the method used to prepare the TCR beta libraries. In the original analysis: A new computational method, built on a probabilistic model of VDJ rearrangement, was used to identify disease-linked TCR variants. TCRdb cleaned the public reads at Q25 with fastp, built clones with MiXCR and kept in-frame beta chains. Identical CDR3 protein sequences are pooled into one entry, listed with their most common genes and DNA. The V and J calls here are based on TCRdb, not the publication. Here the sample has 220,000 or so distinct CDR3 sequences; roughly a tenth occur a single time. Of the sample, over 20% is held by the ten largest clones. This clonotype was seen ten or more times. What antigen it recognizes has not been identified. One base away there is no much larger clone; base qualities are not given.

The investigation overall reported the following: A TCR beta motif of about eight highly homologous amino acid variants appeared characteristic of blood from ankylosing spondylitis patients. The disease-linked clones were reported to be significantly enriched in matched synovial fluid samples from ankylosing spondylitis patients. In peripheral blood, the disease-linked clones were found at relatively low frequencies and had a CD8+ phenotype. Some TCR beta motif variants had previously been reported in synovial fluid and blood of reactive arthritis patients, which suggested common disease-initiation mechanisms.

Material: blood, either unsorted or a sorted T cell fraction (not recorded which). The TCR comes from a male donor with ankylosing spondylitis or in good health (not recorded which).

The sequenced DNA: TGTGCCAGCACTCCCCCCTCAGGGGGCGACTATGGCTACACCTTC. It codes for CASTPPSGGDYGYTF. Recombination joined TRBV12-3 or TRBV12-4 with TRBJ1-2; 8 nucleotides in the junction match TRBD1. Its CDR3 holds 15 amino acids, cysteine through phenylalanine. This entry keeps only the CDR3 DNA: 45 bases, framed from base 1. Here V drops 7 bases and J drops 3 bases, and the junction holds 10 bases not matched to any gene.